This T cell receptor (beta chain) was identified during a study of breast tumors, draining lymph nodes, adjacent tissues. TCRdb re-analysed the multiplex PCR reads in MiXCR, keeping a single row per CDR3 protein. The data contain over 150,000 distinct CDR3 sequences, approximately 33% of them singletons. This CDR3 is built from 14 residues. Germline CDR1 and CDR2: DFQATT and SNEGSKA (reference sequence). Trimming took 4 bases from V and 5 from J; bases not matched to a gene: 9. Samples came from axillary lymph nodes draining the breast cancer. This clonotype was observed at least ten times. The antigen is undetermined. Overall study results and limits: Compared with lymph nodes, tumors were less diverse; compared with nontumor tissue, more. Findings are consistent with lymph node origin and intratumoral expansion of most tumor T cells. That most tumor T cells come from lymph nodes remained unproven.

The rearrangement uses TRBV20-1 and TRBJ2-7, with 9 bases identical to TRBD1. Sequencing was carried out using axillary lymph node tissue. This TCR was recovered from a female donor with breast cancer. Some clones in this sample may be carry-over from other donors' samples. CDR3 DNA: TGCAGTGCTACGTTGACAGGGGGGTTAAACGAGCAGTACTTC. Amino acid sequence: CSATLTGGLNEQYF.